This T cell receptor beta chain was recovered during a study of T-cell memory formation after mild COVID-19 (dated by TCRdb to the early 2020s). Describing the broader study: Most TCR sequence clusters were specific to one of the two donors. Longitudinal TCRalpha and TCRbeta repertoire sequencing tracked T-cell clones expanding and contracting after mild COVID-19 in a couple of donors. Two young, previously healthy adult volunteers made up the cohort, one male and one female. The research as a whole found: The second-wave clones that peaked on day 37 were not confirmed to be SARS-CoV-2 specific. Only a couple of mild cases were covered in the study, and larger cohorts including severe cases with pre-infection samples were considered necessary. Some responding clones were detected in pre-infection memory, which suggested that pre-existing cross-reactive memory T cells had joined the SARS-CoV-2 response. Contracting CD4+ clones were located mainly in the CM and EM memory subsets, whereas CD8+ clones were found to be enriched in EMRA. From day 15 to 85, contracting clones showed balanced CD4/CD8 phenotypes, whereas a second wave of clones that expanded from day 15 to 37 leaned towards CD4+.

The sequencer listed for this sample is Illumina NovaSeq 6000. TCRalpha and TCRbeta cDNA libraries were constructed by 5'RACE with constant-segment primers, with sample barcodes and unique molecular identifiers being introduced. RNA was extracted from every sample with Trizol reagent. The libraries were amplified in two PCR steps, and the second step added a second sample barcode and Illumina TruSeq adapters. Sequencing of the libraries was done on an Illumina NovaSeq, producing 2 x 150 bp paired-end reads. The authors' analysis ran thus. Reads were demultiplexed and collapsed into UMI-guided consensus sequences with migec v1.2.7. Using mixcr v2.1.11, UMI consensuses were aligned to TRA and TRB V and J templates and then assembled into clonotypes. A clonotype was counted as expanded or contracted only if both edgeR and NoisET called the change significant, with noise models trained on biological replicates. edgeR calls used a false discovery rate-adjusted p below 0.01 and a log2 fold-change threshold of 1. As an exploratory analysis of dynamics, max-normalized trajectories of the 1000 most abundant clonotypes were examined by PCA with hierarchical clustering. The CD4 or CD8 phenotype of responding clones was assigned using the separately sequenced CD4+ and CD8+ repertoires. The raw public reads went through TCRdb reprocessing: fastp at Q25, MiXCR clone calling, in-frame beta chains kept. Entries are consolidated by CDR3 protein sequence, retaining the most common genes and DNA. The V and J calls reflect TCRdb's pipeline rather than the authors' work. Across this sample there are 350,000 to 450,000 distinct CDR3 sequences, with 28% seen only once. The ten largest clonotypes hold around an eighth of the sample.

Worth noting for this clonotype: Its antigen is not yet known. Per-base quality was not reported, and no clone a single base away is much larger than it.

Ficoll-Paque density gradient centrifugation was the method used to isolate PBMCs. The sample was PBMCs or a T cell subset sorted from them (not recorded which). This sequence was found in an adult woman who had mild COVID-19 (a few samples of this study predate the infection). The sample titles of this study are shuffled in the database, so cell type and time point are left out; the donor was told from shared clones.

In nucleotide form, the sequence is TGTGCCAGCAGTTTAGCGCGGTCCCTCCGTCGGGAGACCCAGTACTTC. The encoded protein is CASSLARSLRRETQYF. Rearrangement joined TRBV12-3 or TRBV12-4 to TRBJ2-5, with the D gene uncertain. V loses 0 bases of germline sequence and J loses 5 bases, and the interval between the two ends is 16 bases. Taken from cysteine to phenylalanine, the CDR3 has 16 residues. Only CDR3 DNA remains: 48 bases, in frame from the first base.